This TCR beta chain was captured by sequencing in a study of OX40 agonist ivuxolimab in advanced cancers. Deletions cut 3 bases from V and 8 bases from J, with 23 bases between. The germline V gene encodes CDR1 SGHNT and CDR2 YYREEE (reference sequence). The length of the CDR3 is 16 residues. Sequencing used immunoSEQ multiplex PCR; TCRdb keeps in-frame clones, though not all of them. The data show about 110,000 clones, approximately 90% seen once. The clonotype was recovered from an adult with an advanced solid tumor such as melanoma, head and neck, liver or kidney cancer. This sequence joins TRBV5-4 and TRBJ1-2; D gene uncertain. The specimen was CD4+ or CD8+ T cells sorted from blood, collected in a trial of the OX40 agonist ivuxolimab. The CDR3 DNA reads TGTGCCAGCAGCTCCCCGGGTTTTGGGTCATTAGGGGGCTACACCTTC. As protein: CASSSPGFGSLGGYTF.